These 30 T cell receptor beta chains were sequenced from one sample in a study of siplizumab effects on memory and regulatory T cells. Clones were read by immunoSEQ multiplex PCR, and TCRdb kept only the in-frame ones, dropping some. The sample yields approximately 110,000 clones, about 92% seen once. Sequences were obtained from Tregs sorted from blood. All receptors derive from a human donor in good health.

J is TRBJ1-4 and V is TRBV5-1; weak D call: TRBD1 (5 bases). The V end was cut by 0 bases, the J end by 8 bases, with 20 bases between. CDR1 and CDR2 (germline): SGHRS, YFSETQ. The CDR3 consists of 17 residues. The CDR3 nucleotides read TGCGCCAGCAGCTTGGGGCCGTGGGCAGGGATGGAGGAAAAACTGTTTTTT. Translation gives CASSLGPWAGMEEKLFF.

As for this clone: This same CDR3 is encoded by further DNA sequences in the sample. The chain has TRBV18 and TRBJ2-7; 8 nucleotides align to TRBD2. Per germline, CDR1 KGHSH and CDR2 LQKENI. The CDR3 runs to 14 residues. Trimming took 6 bases from V and 2 from J; bases not matched to a gene: 6. CDR3 DNA sequence: TGTGCCAGCTCCCCTCCCGGGAGGGCCTACGAGCAGTACTTC. As protein: CASSPPGRAYEQYF.

The genes are TRBV6-1 and TRBJ2-6, with D tentatively TRBD1 (5 bases). This CDR3 is 15 amino acids long. Trimming took off 0 bases at V and 5 bases at J, with 8 bases between the two ends. Germline lookup yields CDR1 MNHNS and CDR2 SASEGT. CDR3 DNA sequence: TGTGCCAGCAGTGAAGCGGGGCTACGGGCCAACGTCCTGACTTTC. Translating it yields CASSEAGLRANVLTF.

The chain recombines TRBV11-3 with TRBJ2-3; no reliable D call. In germline, CDR1 is SGHNT, CDR2 YENEEA. Trimming removed 2 bases from V and 6 bases from J, with 9 bases in between. The CDR3 length is 13 residues. The CDR3: CASSLTWGDTQYF. The CDR3 DNA is TGTGCCAGCAGCTTAACATGGGGTGATACGCAGTATTTT.

The chain employs TRBV19 and TRBJ1-5; D is perhaps TRBD1 (5 bases). Trimming took off 6 bases at V and 5 bases at J, with 11 bases between the two ends. Germline CDR1 is LNHDA and CDR2 is SQIVND (reference sequence). The CDR3 loop spans 13 amino acids. The DNA for the CDR3 is TGTGCCAGTAGATGGGACTTATATCAGCCCCAGCATTTT. Translating gives CASRWDLYQPQHF. Filled out from reference TRBV19 and TRBJ1-5, the complete variable domain reads DGGITQSPKYLFRKEGQNVTLSCEQNLNHDAMYWYRQDPGQGLRLIYYSQIVNDFQKGDIAEGYSVSREKKESFPLTVTSAQKNPTAFYLCASRWDLYQPQHFGDGTRLSIL.

The rearrangement joins TRBV10-1 to TRBJ1-1; D remains ambiguous. Germline lookup yields CDR1 WNHNN and CDR2 SYGVQD (reference sequence). With 3 bases removed from V and 5 bases from J, the gap between germline ends came to 16 bases. CDR3 length: 15 amino acids. The CDR3 region is CASSDAGKIWTEAFF. The CDR3 region has the DNA TGCGCCAGCAGTGATGCCGGGAAGATTTGGACTGAAGCTTTCTTT.

The genes are TRBV6-5 and TRBJ1-3; 9 positions agree with TRBD1. V was clipped by 7 bases and J by 0 bases; unmatched bases: 4. The CDR3 is made up of 15 amino acids. Germline V gives CDR1 MNHEY, CDR2 SVGAGI. In DNA form, the CDR3 reads TGTGCCAGCAAGATGGGACAGGGCTCTGGAAACACCATATATTTT. Protein product: CASKMGQGSGNTIYF.

In its sample, this clone was seen once. CDR3 nucleotide sequence: TGTGCCAGCAGCATGGCTAGCGGGGCCCGTAGCTCCTACAATGAGCAGTTCTTC. Residues: CASSMASGARSSYNEQFF. The rearrangement links TRBV7-9 to TRBJ2-1; 9 positions agree with TRBD2. This CDR3 comprises 18 residues. CDR1 is SEHNR, CDR2 FQNEAQ, per germline (reference sequence). Germline trimming cut 5 bases from V and 0 bases from J; bases unmatched to any gene: 11. The full variable domain, with the rest looked up from reference TRBV7-9 and TRBJ2-1, is DTGVSQNPRHKITKRGQNVTFRCDPISEHNRLYWYRQTLGQGPEFLTYFQNEAQLEKSRLLSDRFSAERPKGSFSTLEIQRTEQGDSAMYLCASSMASGARSSYNEQFFGPGTRLTVL.

The chain employs TRBV6-5 and TRBJ2-7, with TRBD1 as a possible D gene (6 bases). Trimming removed 1 base at V and 5 bases at J, with 9 bases between. The CDR3 length is 13 residues. Germline V gene data show CDR1 as MNHEY and CDR2 as SVGAGI. CDR3 coding DNA: TGTGCCAGCAGTTACTGGGCAGGGGACGAGCAGTACTTC. Its translation is CASSYWAGDEQYF.

This clone was seen just once. The J gene is TRBJ2-3, the V gene TRBV2, with a weak D call TRBD2 (5 bases). V lost 5 bases to trimming and J lost 0 bases, with 9 bases between them. Germline lookup yields CDR1 SNHLY and CDR2 FYNNEI. The CDR3 is 14 amino acids. CDR3 sequence reads: CASSPSGSTDTQYF. The DNA of the CDR3 is TGTGCCAGCAGTCCGAGCGGTAGCACAGATACGCAGTATTTT.

This clone was seen more than once but under ten times. CDR3 sequence reads: CSGDRGLNTEAFF. The CDR3 DNA reads TGCAGCGGTGACAGGGGGCTGAACACTGAAGCTTTCTTT. The V and J genes are TRBV29-1 and TRBJ1-1; TRBD1 agrees at 10 bases. Germline assignment: CDR1 SQVTM and CDR2 ANQGSEA. Trimming cost V 7 bases and J 0 bases; bases outside gene matches: 2. The CDR3 has 13 amino acids.

The V and J genes are TRBV27 and TRBJ1-5; D is ambiguous. The V end was cut by 6 bases, the J end by 0 bases, with 9 bases between. Germline V lookup: CDR1 MNHEY, CDR2 SMNVEV (reference sequence). The CDR3 consists of 14 residues. CDR3 coding DNA: TGTGCCAGCAGGCAGACTTATAGCAATCAGCCCCAGCATTTT. Encoded protein: CASRQTYSNQPQHF.

The V gene is TRBV9, the J gene TRBJ2-7; maybe TRBD2 (6 bases). Trimming removed 4 bases at V and 3 bases at J, with 14 bases between. The CDR3 extends over 14 amino acids. Germline V gene lookup returns CDR1 SGDLS and CDR2 YYNGEE. CDR3 bases: TGTGCCAGCAGCCCAGCCGGGACTTACTACGAGCAGTACTTC. Translated, it gives CASSPAGTYYEQYF.

The chain joins TRBV10-3 to TRBJ2-3, with 9 nucleotides matching TRBD2. CDR1 is ENHRY and CDR2 is SYGVKD in the germline V gene. V dropped 4 bases and J dropped 2; count of bases not matched to a gene: 10. This CDR3 is 17 amino acids long. CDR3 region: CAISARKGGGATDTQYF. The CDR3, as DNA: TGTGCCATCAGTGCCCGAAAAGGCGGGGGGGCCACAGATACGCAGTATTTT.

The rearrangement uses TRBV18 and TRBJ2-3; 13 nucleotides line up with TRBD2. The length of the CDR3 is 18 residues. Germline assignment: CDR1 KGHSH and CDR2 LQKENI. Unmatched junction bases numbered 10, after V lost 1 base and J lost 6 bases. CDR3 amino acids: CASSPLLITSGRADTQYF. The CDR3, as DNA: TGTGCCAGCTCACCACTACTTATAACTAGCGGGAGGGCCGATACGCAGTATTTT.

The V gene is TRBV11-2, the J gene TRBJ2-3, with D possibly matching TRBD1 (5 bases). The germline V and J ends were trimmed by 2 bases and 7 bases, with 16 bases remaining between them. Germline-derived CDR1 and CDR2 are SGHAT and FQNNGV. The length of the CDR3 is 15 residues. Written as DNA, the CDR3 is TGTGCCAGCAGCTTATGGGAAGGGGCTGGATATACGCAGTATTTT. Encoded protein: CASSLWEGAGYTQYF.

The CDR3, as DNA: TGTGCCAGCAGCCTTTGGACAGGGAGCATCGGGGAGCTGTTTTTT. It codes for CASSLWTGSIGELFF. This chain connects TRBV7-9 to TRBJ2-2; TRBD1 matches 8 bases. After removal of 5 bases from V and 7 bases from J, the junction contained 9 bases not matched to a gene. The CDR3 runs 15 residues. CDR1 SEHNR and CDR2 FQNEAQ come from the germline V gene (reference sequence).

The genes are TRBV2 and TRBJ1-2, with a possible D match to TRBD1 (6 bases). The V gene's germline CDR1 is SNHLY and CDR2 FYNNEI. Trimming pared 8 bases from V and 7 bases from J, leaving 17 bases between. The CDR3 is made up of 13 amino acids. CDR3 in DNA: TGTGCCAGCGGCGCCAAACAGGGAATTGGCTACACCTTC. Its translation is CASGAKQGIGYTF.

This clone was seen only a few times. CDR3 loop: CASSRNYGYTF. The CDR3, as DNA: TGTGCCAGCAGCAGGAACTATGGCTACACCTTC. V is TRBV6-1 and J is TRBJ1-2; D not certain. This CDR3 is built from 11 residues. The germline CDR1 and CDR2 sequences are MNHNS and SASEGT. Trimming removed 6 bases from V and 2 bases from J, with 4 bases in between.

V gene TRBV7-2 combines with J gene TRBJ2-2, with D unclear. There are 12 residues in the CDR3. The V gene's germline CDR1 is SGHTA and CDR2 FQGNSA. Trimming cost V 1 base and J 5 bases, with 2 bases left between them. The CDR3 reads CASSLETGELFF. In DNA, the CDR3 is TGTGCCAGCAGCTTAGAAACCGGGGAGCTGTTTTTT.

The chain joins TRBV7-3 to TRBJ1-1, with TRBD1 matching 8 bases. The V gene's germline CDR1 is SGHTA and CDR2 FQGTGA. There are 14 residues in the CDR3. V dropped 4 bases and J dropped 5; count of bases not matched to a gene: 6. CDR3 region: CASSSQGVTTEAFF. DNA of the CDR3: TGTGCCAGCAGCTCACAGGGGGTTACGACTGAAGCTTTCTTT. The full variable domain, its missing parts supplied by reference TRBV7-3 and TRBJ1-1, is GAGVSQTPSNKVTEKGKYVELRCDPISGHTALYWYRQSLGQGPEFLIYFQGTGAADDSGLPNDRFFAVRPEGSVSTLKIQRTERGDSAVYLCASSSQGVTTEAFFGQGTRLTVV.

The chain joins TRBV19 to TRBJ2-7; no clear D gene. This CDR3 spans 13 amino acids. Germline V lookup: CDR1 LNHDA, CDR2 SQIVND (reference sequence). V was trimmed by 4 bases and J by 2 bases, leaving 9 bases between them. The CDR3: CASSNAQTYEQYF. For the CDR3, the DNA is TGTGCCAGTAGTAACGCCCAAACCTACGAGCAGTACTTC.

The V call is TRBV9, the J call TRBJ2-1; the D gene is possibly TRBD2 (6 bases). The CDR3 loop spans 15 amino acids. Germline CDR1 and CDR2: SGDLS and YYNGEE. V was shortened by 0 bases and J by 9 bases, with 16 bases between the two germline ends. This chain's CDR3 is CASSVAAGRNGEQFF. CDR3 DNA sequence: TGTGCCAGCAGCGTAGCAGCGGGCAGAAACGGTGAGCAGTTCTTC.

The chain recombines TRBV5-6 with TRBJ1-3; possibly TRBD1 for D (5 bases). In germline, CDR1 is SGHDT, CDR2 YYEEEE. Trimming took off 4 bases at V and 0 bases at J, with 14 bases between the two ends. The CDR3 has 16 amino acids. The CDR3, as DNA: TGTGCCAGCAGCCTAATCAGGGCTCACTCTGGAAACACCATATATTTT. Translated, it gives CASSLIRAHSGNTIYF.

V usage is TRBV18 and J usage is TRBJ1-4, with D unresolved. In germline, CDR1 is KGHSH, CDR2 LQKENI. V shed 2 bases and J shed 8 bases, with 15 bases lying between them. The CDR3 totals 15 residues. The CDR3 DNA follows: TGTGCCAGCTCACCAAGGCTCAGTCTGGAGGAAAAACTGTTTTTT. Amino acids: CASSPRLSLEEKLFF. Full variable domain (outside the CDR3, taken from reference TRBV18 and TRBJ1-4): NAGVMQNPRHLVRRRGQEARLRCSPMKGHSHVYWYRQLPEEGLKFMVYLQKENIIDESGMPKERFSAEFPKEGPSILRIQQVVRGDSAAYFCASSPRLSLEEKLFFGSGTQLSVL.

The chain uses TRBV6-4 and TRBJ1-4, with D possibly being TRBD1 (5 bases). Germline loops: CDR1 MRHNA, CDR2 SNTAGT. There are 14 residues in the CDR3. Between the trimmed V and J ends, which lost 9 bases and 0 bases, there was a span of 11 bases. This CDR3 is CARRQHATNEKLFF. CDR3 sequence (DNA): TGTGCCAGGAGACAGCATGCAACTAATGAAAAACTGTTTTTT.

This chain uses TRBV6-1 with TRBJ1-3; D not resolved. The CDR3 is made up of 14 amino acids. Trimming removed 8 bases at V and 3 bases at J, with 14 bases between. Germline V gene sequence: CDR1 MNHNS, CDR2 SASEGT. As DNA, the CDR3 is TGTGCCAGCGAGAAGGGTTGGAGTGGAAACACCATATATTTT. Protein product: CASEKGWSGNTIYF.

The V call is TRBV5-8, the J call TRBJ1-2; D remains ambiguous. The CDR3 length is 17 residues. Looked up from germline, CDR1 is SGHTS and CDR2 is YDEGEE. Trimming left V 5 bases short and J 6 bases short, with 26 bases between. The CDR3 sequence is CASRLTFVRRPADGYTF. As DNA, the CDR3 is TGTGCCAGCAGATTGACTTTCGTTCGTCGCCCTGCGGATGGCTACACCTTC.

This chain connects TRBV6-5 to TRBJ1-3; D not resolved. Trimming stripped 7 bases from V and 4 bases from J, with 14 bases between. Germline V gives CDR1 MNHEY, CDR2 SVGAGI. The CDR3 loop spans 14 amino acids. The CDR3 bases are TGTGCCAGCAATACGGAGCTCGAAGGAAACACCATATATTTT. Its translation is CASNTELEGNTIYF.

This clone was picked up one time. The chain joins TRBV11-3 to TRBJ2-1; D is uncertain. The CDR3 runs to 14 residues. Germline values: CDR1 SGHNT, CDR2 YENEEA. The germline V and J ends were trimmed by 0 bases and 3 bases, with 6 bases remaining between them. The chain's CDR3 is CASSLDRVYNEQFF. The CDR3 DNA is TGTGCCAGCAGCTTAGATAGGGTCTACAATGAGCAGTTCTTC. Variable domain in full (rest from reference TRBV11-3 and TRBJ2-1): EAGVVQSPRYKIIEKKQPVAFWCNPISGHNTLYWYLQNLGQGPELLIRYENEEAVDDSQLPKDRFSAERLKGVDSTLKIQPAELGDSAVYLCASSLDRVYNEQFFGPGTRLTVL.